These T cell receptor beta chains were read from a single sample in a study of blood T cell repertoires in COVID-19. Produced via immunoSEQ multiplex PCR; TCRdb's table is partial and in-frame only. The sample carries more than 60,000 clones, roughly 85% recorded once. Sequencing was done on a sample of peripheral blood. The receptors come from a human donor in a cohort sampled during active COVID-19. CDR3s include the opening cysteine and the closing phenylalanine or tryptophan. D genes are given only for firm matches. Some rows have no size entry. The others give once, few or many, or a class for an expanded clone.

abundance: -
v_gene: TRBV5-6
d_gene: -
j_gene: TRBJ2-5
CDR3nt: TGTGCCAGCAGCTTGGGAGCGGGACAGGAGTGGGAGACCCAGTACTTC
CDR3aa: CASSLGAGQEWETQYF

abundance: -
v_gene: TRBV9
d_gene: TRBD1
j_gene: TRBJ2-7
CDR3nt: TGTGCCAGCATCGATCTGGGACAGGGGGTTTACGAGCAGTACTTC
CDR3aa: CASIDLGQGVYEQYF

abundance: -
v_gene: TRBV7-2
d_gene: -
j_gene: TRBJ2-7
CDR3nt: TGTGCCAGCAGCTTAGGACTAGATGGCTACGAGCAGTACTTC
CDR3aa: CASSLGLDGYEQYF

abundance: -
v_gene: TRBV10-3
d_gene: TRBD1
j_gene: TRBJ1-6
CDR3nt: TGTGCCATCAGGTCAGGGCCCCAGACAGGGGATAATTCACCCCTCCACTTT
CDR3aa: CAIRSGPQTGDNSPLHF

abundance: -
v_gene: TRBV11-3
d_gene: TRBD1
j_gene: TRBJ2-3
CDR3nt: TGTGCCAGCAGCCCCAACAAACTACCGAGAGACAGGGTCCTAGATACGCAGTATTTT
CDR3aa: CASSPNKLPRDRVLDTQYF

abundance: -
v_gene: TRBV7-8
d_gene: -
j_gene: TRBJ1-1
CDR3nt: TGTGCCAGCAGCTTAGCTACCATTCTAAGGAACACTGAAGCTTTCTTT
CDR3aa: CASSLATILRNTEAFF

abundance: -
v_gene: TRBV6-5
d_gene: TRBD1
j_gene: TRBJ1-2
CDR3nt: TGTGCCAGCAGTTACTTCCGACAGGGGGCGCGAGGCTACACCTTC
CDR3aa: CASSYFRQGARGYTF

abundance: -
v_gene: TRBV7-3
d_gene: -
j_gene: TRBJ1-1
CDR3nt: TGTGCCAGCAGCTTAGACAGATTGAACACTGAAGCTTTCTTT
CDR3aa: CASSLDRLNTEAFF

abundance: -
v_gene: TRBV5-1
d_gene: -
j_gene: TRBJ2-1
CDR3nt: TGCGCCAGCACCGTACCCATTGGCGGGGAGGATGAGCAGTTCTTC
CDR3aa: CASTVPIGGEDEQFF

abundance: -
v_gene: TRBV7-8
d_gene: -
j_gene: TRBJ2-3
CDR3nt: TGTGCCAGCGAACTCGCTAGCACAGATACGCAGTATTTT
CDR3aa: CASELASTDTQYF

abundance: -
v_gene: TRBV11-2
d_gene: -
j_gene: TRBJ2-1
CDR3nt: TGTGCCAGCAGCTTAGCCCAGTACAATGAGCAGTTCTTC
CDR3aa: CASSLAQYNEQFF

abundance: -
v_gene: TRBV18
d_gene: -
j_gene: TRBJ1-1
CDR3nt: TGTGCCAGCTCACAGGGTCCGGGGTCTGGGAACACTGAAGCTTTCTTT
CDR3aa: CASSQGPGSGNTEAFF

abundance: -
v_gene: TRBV6-1
d_gene: -
j_gene: TRBJ1-2
CDR3nt: TGTGCCAGCAGTGATTTGCGGCTCTTTAACTATGGCTACACCTTC
CDR3aa: CASSDLRLFNYGYTF

abundance: -
v_gene: TRBV27
d_gene: -
j_gene: TRBJ2-3
CDR3nt: TGTGCCAGCAACTCCGACAGCCTGAGCACAGATACGCAGTATTTT
CDR3aa: CASNSDSLSTDTQYF

abundance: once
v_gene: TRBV10-2
d_gene: -
j_gene: TRBJ2-7
CDR3nt: TGCGCCAGCATGATGACTTACGAGCAGTACTTC
CDR3aa: CASMMTYEQYF

abundance: -
v_gene: TRBV7-7
d_gene: -
j_gene: TRBJ1-5
CDR3nt: TGTGCCAGCAGCTTATGGGTCTCCGGGAATCAGCCCCAGCATTTT
CDR3aa: CASSLWVSGNQPQHF

abundance: -
v_gene: TRBV3-1/TRBV3-2
d_gene: TRBD2
j_gene: TRBJ2-3
CDR3nt: TGTGCCAGCAGCCAACTAGCGGGGCAGGTTACGCAGTATTTT
CDR3aa: CASSQLAGQVTQYF

abundance: -
v_gene: TRBV6-5
d_gene: TRBD2
j_gene: TRBJ2-5
CDR3nt: TGTGCCAGCAGTTACTCCAACGGGGGGACCCGGAAGACCCAGTACTTC
CDR3aa: CASSYSNGGTRKTQYF

abundance: -
v_gene: TRBV27
d_gene: TRBD2
j_gene: TRBJ2-3
CDR3nt: TGTGCCAGCAGTTTATCCACTGGACTAGCGGGGGGGAATACGCAGTATTTT
CDR3aa: CASSLSTGLAGGNTQYF

abundance: -
v_gene: TRBV6-5
d_gene: -
j_gene: TRBJ2-7
CDR3nt: TGTGCCAGCAGTGACTCCCGCGAGCAGTACTTC
CDR3aa: CASSDSREQYF

abundance: -
v_gene: TRBV6-2/TRBV6-3
d_gene: -
j_gene: TRBJ2-6
CDR3nt: TGTGCCAGCAGTCGGGACGGGGGCTCTGGGGCCAACGTCCTGACTTTC
CDR3aa: CASSRDGGSGANVLTF

abundance: once
v_gene: TRBV5-4
d_gene: TRBD2
j_gene: TRBJ2-5
CDR3nt: TGTGCCAGCAGCTCTCTAGCGGGGGGGCCAGAGACCCAGTACTTC
CDR3aa: CASSSLAGGPETQYF

abundance: -
v_gene: TRBV7-8
d_gene: TRBD1
j_gene: TRBJ1-5
CDR3nt: TGTGCCAGCAGCTTGGGACAGGCGAATCAGCCCCAGCATTTT
CDR3aa: CASSLGQANQPQHF

abundance: -
v_gene: TRBV12-3/TRBV12-4
d_gene: TRBD1
j_gene: TRBJ1-2
CDR3nt: TGTGCCAGCAGTTGGGGGACAGGAGGCTACACCTTC
CDR3aa: CASSWGTGGYTF

abundance: -
v_gene: TRBV5-6
d_gene: -
j_gene: TRBJ1-2
CDR3nt: TGTGCCAGCAGCTTGGTTCAATGGACACCTTATGGCTACACCTTC
CDR3aa: CASSLVQWTPYGYTF

abundance: once
v_gene: TRBV5-1
d_gene: TRBD1
j_gene: TRBJ2-7
CDR3nt: TGCGCCAGCAGCTTGCAACAGGGGGCCCGCGAGCAGTACTTC
CDR3aa: CASSLQQGAREQYF

abundance: once
v_gene: TRBV30
d_gene: -
j_gene: TRBJ1-3
CDR3nt: TGTGCCTGGAGTGTAATGGGGGCTACTGGAAACACCATATATTTT
CDR3aa: CAWSVMGATGNTIYF

abundance: -
v_gene: TRBV6-2/TRBV6-3
d_gene: TRBD2
j_gene: TRBJ2-4
CDR3nt: TGTGCCAGCAGCGTTTCGGGGGGACTAGCCAAAAACATTCAGTACTTC
CDR3aa: CASSVSGGLAKNIQYF

abundance: few
v_gene: TRBV30
d_gene: TRBD1
j_gene: TRBJ2-3
CDR3nt: TGTGCCTGGACCGGGACAGGGCCCGGGGTGGCAGATACGCAGTATTTT
CDR3aa: CAWTGTGPGVADTQYF

abundance: -
v_gene: TRBV10-3
d_gene: -
j_gene: TRBJ2-7
CDR3nt: TGTGCCATCAGTGCGCGAGAACCCTACGAGCAGTACTTC
CDR3aa: CAISAREPYEQYF

abundance: -
v_gene: TRBV5-8
d_gene: -
j_gene: TRBJ2-2
CDR3nt: TGTGCCAGCAGCTTGGGCCAGTTTAACACCGGGGAGCTGTTTTTT
CDR3aa: CASSLGQFNTGELFF

abundance: -
v_gene: TRBV18
d_gene: -
j_gene: TRBJ1-5
CDR3nt: TGTGCCAGCTCACCTACCACTCGCGAGTCCCAGCATTTT
CDR3aa: CASSPTTRESQHF

abundance: -
v_gene: TRBV7-8
d_gene: TRBD2
j_gene: TRBJ2-4
CDR3nt: TGTGCCAGCAGCTTAGCAGCGGGGGTGCCTGGAAACATTCAGTACTTC
CDR3aa: CASSLAAGVPGNIQYF

abundance: -
v_gene: TRBV12-3/TRBV12-4
d_gene: -
j_gene: TRBJ2-2
CDR3nt: TGTGCCAGCAGTTTCCGTCCCGGGGAGCTGTTTTTT
CDR3aa: CASSFRPGELFF

abundance: once
v_gene: TRBV6-5
d_gene: TRBD1
j_gene: TRBJ1-2
CDR3nt: TGTGCCAGCAGTTACACAGGGGGCTATGGCTACACCTTC
CDR3aa: CASSYTGGYGYTF

abundance: -
v_gene: TRBV9
d_gene: -
j_gene: TRBJ2-3
CDR3nt: TGTGCCAGCAGCGTAGATGCAGCGTTTAATACGCAGTATTTT
CDR3aa: CASSVDAAFNTQYF

abundance: -
v_gene: TRBV5-1
d_gene: -
j_gene: TRBJ2-2
CDR3nt: TGCGCCAGCAGCGGCCGGGGTTGGCGGAGCATGGTCCCCGGGGAGCTGTTTTTT
CDR3aa: CASSGRGWRSMVPGELFF

abundance: -
v_gene: TRBV7-9
d_gene: -
j_gene: TRBJ1-2
CDR3nt: TGTGCCAGCAGCGACTACAGGGAGCTAGTCTATGGCTACACCTTC
CDR3aa: CASSDYRELVYGYTF

abundance: few
v_gene: TRBV27
d_gene: -
j_gene: TRBJ1-6
CDR3nt: TGTGCCAGCAGTTCGCGGGCGTGGGGAGGTTCACCCCTCCACTTT
CDR3aa: CASSSRAWGGSPLHF

abundance: -
v_gene: TRBV4-3
d_gene: TRBD2
j_gene: TRBJ2-5
CDR3nt: TGCGCCAGCAGCCATTCTGTAGCGGGGGCCGGAGGAGAGACCCAGTACTTC
CDR3aa: CASSHSVAGAGGETQYF

abundance: -
v_gene: TRBV5-4
d_gene: TRBD2
j_gene: TRBJ2-7
CDR3nt: TGTGCCAGCAGCGAAACCTCTAGCGGGGGGGCCGAGCAGTACTTC
CDR3aa: CASSETSSGGAEQYF

abundance: -
v_gene: TRBV5-1
d_gene: -
j_gene: TRBJ2-5
CDR3nt: TGCGCCAGCAGCTTGGCCCCACTAGACCGGGAGACCCAGTACTTC
CDR3aa: CASSLAPLDRETQYF

abundance: -
v_gene: TRBV11-2
d_gene: TRBD1
j_gene: TRBJ2-2
CDR3nt: TGTGCCAGCAGCTCCGACAGGGGGTTAGCTCCTATGAACACCGGGGAGCTGTTTTTT
CDR3aa: CASSSDRGLAPMNTGELFF

abundance: -
v_gene: TRBV10-3
d_gene: TRBD2
j_gene: TRBJ2-3
CDR3nt: TGTGCCATCAGTTCGAGTAGCGGGGGCTTCACAGATACGCAGTATTTT
CDR3aa: CAISSSSGGFTDTQYF

abundance: -
v_gene: TRBV7-2
d_gene: -
j_gene: TRBJ2-1
CDR3nt: TGTGCCAGCCACCCGGGGTTTTCCCACAATGAGCAGTTCTTC
CDR3aa: CASHPGFSHNEQFF

abundance: -
v_gene: TRBV5-3
d_gene: -
j_gene: TRBJ2-5
CDR3nt: TGTGCCAGAAGCTTGGAAGAACACCGGCGGGAGACCCAGTACTTC
CDR3aa: CARSLEEHRRETQYF

abundance: -
v_gene: TRBV7-9
d_gene: -
j_gene: TRBJ1-1
CDR3nt: TGTGCCAGCAGCCGGCCTGTCTCGTTAGGGGTGACTGAAGCTTTCTTT
CDR3aa: CASSRPVSLGVTEAFF

abundance: -
v_gene: TRBV19
d_gene: TRBD2
j_gene: TRBJ2-1
CDR3nt: TGTGCCAGTAGACTAGCGGGGGGTCACTACAATGAGCAGTTCTTC
CDR3aa: CASRLAGGHYNEQFF

abundance: -
v_gene: TRBV9
d_gene: -
j_gene: TRBJ1-1
CDR3nt: TGTGCCAGCAGCGTAGGTGGCGGAATGAACACTGAAGCTTTCTTT
CDR3aa: CASSVGGGMNTEAFF

abundance: -
v_gene: TRBV12-3/TRBV12-4
d_gene: TRBD1
j_gene: TRBJ1-2
CDR3nt: TGTGCCAGCAGCCGTACAGGGGTCGGCGGCTACACCTTC
CDR3aa: CASSRTGVGGYTF

abundance: -
v_gene: TRBV18
d_gene: TRBD1
j_gene: TRBJ2-7
CDR3nt: TGTGCCAGCTCCCCCGGGACAGGGGGTTACGAGCAGTACTTC
CDR3aa: CASSPGTGGYEQYF

abundance: -
v_gene: TRBV18
d_gene: TRBD1
j_gene: TRBJ2-5
CDR3nt: TGTGCCAGCTCACAAGGGACAGGGTGGCAGACCCAGTACTTC
CDR3aa: CASSQGTGWQTQYF

abundance: -
v_gene: TRBV9
d_gene: -
j_gene: TRBJ2-7
CDR3nt: TGTGCCAGCAGCGTAGAGGCAGGGTTCACCTACGAGCAGTACTTC
CDR3aa: CASSVEAGFTYEQYF

abundance: -
v_gene: TRBV5-6
d_gene: TRBD1
j_gene: TRBJ1-3
CDR3nt: TGTGCCAGCAGCTTGGACAGGGGGCTTTTTGGAAACACCATATATTTT
CDR3aa: CASSLDRGLFGNTIYF

abundance: once
v_gene: TRBV12-3/TRBV12-4
d_gene: -
j_gene: TRBJ1-5
CDR3nt: TGTGCCAGCAGTCCATCAGGGAATCAGCCCCAGCATTTT
CDR3aa: CASSPSGNQPQHF